The source of this T cell receptor (beta chain) is a study of T cell responses to AZD1222 COVID-19 vaccine listed by TCRdb under 2021. Regarding the complete study: A total of 233 trial participants underwent TCR sequencing, of whom approximately 200 had received two doses of AZD1222 and around 25 had received two doses of the MenACWY control vaccine. Enrollment into the trials was organized by age into subgroups of 18-55, 56-69 and 70-plus years, and those subgroups contained approximately 160, 26 and 62 TCR-sequenced participants, respectively.

Points the paper makes about the study in general: Conclusions about previously exposed vaccinees are limited because only five to seven AZD1222 recipients were SARS-CoV-2 seropositive at baseline. The 56-69-year group was small, and its depth increase did not reach significance, likely because of low power. Vaccine-associated CD4 TCRs spanned the whole spike protein, with dominant responses in regions 160-218 and 743-854. Because no day 14 peak-response samples were available, repertoires were characterized only after the peak T cell response. A significant rise in spike-specific TCR breadth and depth was observed after two AZD1222 doses relative to day 0 and relative to MenACWY recipients. Most participants were white British and females outnumbered males, and the authors suggested that clonal diversity may have been underestimated. Epitopes outside the regions mutated in the B.1.351 and B.1.1.7 variants were reportedly recognized by nearly half of the unique spike-specific TCRs.

The CDR3 regions of human TCRbeta chains were analyzed by immunosequencing. Per the source publication's procedure: TCRs in the repertoires were matched against a reference library of SARS-CoV-2-specific TCRs that had been generated with the MIRA antigen-specificity platform. Breadth was defined as the fraction of unique TCRs that were SARS-CoV-2-associated, and depth was defined as the fraction of total T cells that were SARS-CoV-2-associated. Using the MIRA data, each spike-specific TCR was assigned both to the spike region to which the TCR was reactive and to a CD4 or CD8 class. Log10-transformed breadth and depth values were compared by one-way ANOVA with Sidak's multiple comparisons tests. This is the immuneACCESS table as TCRdb keeps it, with only in-frame sequences that have V and J called. A part of the clones is gone; compared with another copy, unresolved V genes explain less than half, and the rest is unexplained. Clone size and the V and J calls come from that table; the DNA yielded D and trimming. Here the sample has 100,000 to 150,000 clones; 80% to 95% occur a single time. Of the sample, around 1.9% is held by the ten largest clones.

A note on this clone: Its antigen is not yet known. Base qualities are not at hand, and no much larger clone is one base apart.

The sample's time point label is to be understood as: about 28 days (+/-7) after the second vaccine dose. AZD1222 recipients given second doses at about 4 weeks or at about 12 weeks were pooled, since spike-specific TCR depth and breadth were not found to differ between the two schedules. Vaccinee samples came from UK trials COV001 and COV002, including a single-blind randomized controlled phase 2/3 trial of AZD1222 (ChAdOx1 nCoV-19) in healthy adults. For TCRbeta chain sequencing, PBMC samples were collected from trial participants at day 0 and at day 28 after the second dose. Here V drops 3 bases and J drops 0 bases, and the junction holds 8 bases not matched to any gene. The CDR3, from cysteine to phenylalanine, totals 16 residues. Kept here is only the CDR3 DNA, which spans 48 bases and is read in frame from base 1. The germline V gene (reference sequence) sets CDR1 to DFQATT and CDR2 to SNEGSKA.

The specimen comprised peripheral blood, sampled 28 days after the second AZD1222 dose. This sequence originates from an adult who received the AZD1222 COVID-19 vaccine. The rearranged chain carries TRBV20-1 and TRBJ2-3; a stretch of 8 junction bases matches TRBD2. The DNA sequence is as follows: TGCAGTGCTAGTAGGCCTAGCGGGCTTAGCACAGATACGCAGTATTTT. Its amino acids are CSASRPSGLSTDTQYF.